This TCR beta chain stems from a study of regulatory T cells in long-lasting Graves disease. Arm-PCR of CDR3 regions with iRepertoire HTBI primers generated TCR beta libraries. TCRdb re-analysed the multiplex PCR reads in MiXCR, keeping a single row per CDR3 protein. Found here are more than 400,000 distinct CDR3 sequences, about 17% of them singletons; the top ten hold 9.5% to 15%. Trimming removed 6 bases from V and 7 bases from J; junction bases left unmatched: 10. This CDR3 has 16 amino acids. Germline values: CDR1 MNHNS, CDR2 SASEGT. Time point described: newly diagnosed GD, antithyroid drugs for less than 3 months. PBMC RNA served as the TCR library source. This sample was also put to use in a study of T cells in Graves' hyperthyroidism and ophthalmopathy.

Sequenced material: peripheral blood mononuclear cells (PBMCs), taken at new diagnosis, from a patient treated with antithyroid drugs. The genes are TRBV6-1 and TRBJ1-6; 9 bases align to TRBD1. The clonotype originates from a man aged 35 to 55 with Graves disease. The CDR3 coding sequence is TGTGCCAGCAGGAGCTTACAGGGGGCAGGGAATTCACCCCTCCACTTT. Its protein is CASRSLQGAGNSPLHF.